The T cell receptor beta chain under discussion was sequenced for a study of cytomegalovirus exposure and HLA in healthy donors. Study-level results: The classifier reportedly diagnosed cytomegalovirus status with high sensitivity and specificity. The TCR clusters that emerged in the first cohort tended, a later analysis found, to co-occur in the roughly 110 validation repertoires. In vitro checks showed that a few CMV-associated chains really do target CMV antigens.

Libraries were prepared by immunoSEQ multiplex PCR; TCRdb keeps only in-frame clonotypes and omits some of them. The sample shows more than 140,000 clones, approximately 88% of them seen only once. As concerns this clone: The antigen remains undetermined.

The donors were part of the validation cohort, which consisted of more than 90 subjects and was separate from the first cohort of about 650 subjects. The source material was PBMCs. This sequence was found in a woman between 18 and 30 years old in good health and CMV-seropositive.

The CDR3 here is CAWSVGSTGANVLTF. CDR3 nucleotide sequence: TGTGCCTGGAGTGTTGGGAGTACTGGGGCCAACGTCCTGACTTTC. The J gene is TRBJ2-6, the V gene TRBV30, with D maybe TRBD2 (5 bases). Germline V gives CDR1 GTSNPN, CDR2 SVGIG (reference sequence). The CDR3 is made up of 15 amino acids. V shed 0 bases and J shed 2 bases, with 8 bases lying between them. Together with reference TRBV30 and TRBJ2-6, the CDR3 gives the full variable domain: SQTIHQWPATLVQPVGSPLSLECTVEGTSNPNLYWYRQAAGRGLQLLFYSVGIGQISSEVPQNLSASRPQDRQFILSSKKLLLSDSGFYLCAWSVGSTGANVLTFGAGSRLTVL.